The clone carrying this TCR beta chain was seen repeatedly, ten times or more. Its antigen remains unidentified. The sample belongs to a study of T cells in Graves' hyperthyroidism and ophthalmopathy. Overall study: It was at initial diagnosis, before any treatment, that peripheral blood was collected. General observations from the study: Most clonotypes that expanded in the thyroid above 0.001 also showed up in blood.

Fresh 10 ml peripheral blood yielded PBMCs. V was pared by 6 bases and J by 3 bases, with 15 bases between. The length of the CDR3 is 13 residues. Germline CDR1 reads DFQATT; CDR2 reads SNEGSKA (reference sequence). Amplified regions were TCR beta CDR3 sequences from RNA transcripts. The HTBI set primed first-round TCR CDR3 RT-PCR. One entry per CDR3 protein, called by TCRdb with MiXCR from the multiplex PCR reads. The sample holds 400,000 or so distinct CDR3 sequences, about 14% seen once. The TCR was taken from a man aged 50-59 years with Graves' ophthalmopathy. The chain uses TRBV20-1 and TRBJ2-7, with D maybe TRBD2 (5 bases). Sequencing was done on a sample of blood. The CDR3 bases are TGCAGTGCAGCAATTGACGGACTCTACGAGCAGTACTTC. This encodes CSAAIDGLYEQYF.